This TCR beta chain comes out of a study of T cell repertoires in cytomegalovirus infection. Study details: From public TCR beta signatures came an indication of both CMV infection and matching HLA type. Broader study findings: Frequencies of public TCR beta families were cumulated, and this identified carriers of CMV plus the relevant HLA. The response measured ex vivo was dominated by TCR beta clonotypes (HLA-C-restricted and CMV-specific).

TCRdb re-called the reads through MiXCR, storing one row per CDR3 protein. The profile shows about 450,000 distinct CDR3 sequences, under 40% of them singletons. As for this clonotype: Its matching antigen is unknown.

The CDR3 is made up of 11 amino acids. In germline, CDR1 is SEHNR, CDR2 FQNEAQ (reference sequence). This chain joins TRBV7-9 and TRBJ2-5; no clear D gene. The source material was PBMCs. This TCR came from a human donor in good health (CMV status not recorded). Some clones in this sample may be carry-over from other donors' samples. The CDR3 DNA reads as TGTATGATAGGGCTCCAAGAGACCCAGTACTTC. Amino acid sequence: CMIGLQETQYF.